This is a list of T cell receptor beta chains from one sample in a study of T cells in Graves' hyperthyroidism and ophthalmopathy. A single record per CDR3 protein comes from TCRdb applying MiXCR to the multiplex PCR reads. This table has some 490,000 distinct CDR3 sequences, 22% appearing once. The sample was blood. These receptors all stem from a woman aged 70-85 years with Graves' ophthalmopathy. The conserved cysteine and the conserved F or W are not part of the CDR3 here. The order of the fields is V gene, J gene, CDR3 protein.

V: TRBV15
J: TRBJ1-5
CDR3: ATSRDPRTWQGEPQH

V: TRBV7-2
J: TRBJ2-2
CDR3: ASSSGQANTGELF

V: TRBV2
J: TRBJ1-4
CDR3: ASSFWDSNEKLF

V: TRBV7-9
J: TRBJ2-2
CDR3: ASSLAGLRGVGELF

V: TRBV28
J: TRBJ1-1
CDR3: ASSWDRANMNTEAF

V: TRBV18
J: TRBJ2-1
CDR3: ASSPPHGSPPNEQF

V: TRBV4-1
J: TRBJ2-3
CDR3: ASSQGGGGRVADTQY

V: TRBV7-2
J: TRBJ2-7
CDR3: ASSPPVGSPYEQY

V: TRBV6-5
J: TRBJ2-7
CDR3: ASSYSIRGYEQY

V: TRBV6-1
J: TRBJ1-3
CDR3: ASSREYSGNTIY

V: TRBV7-6
J: TRBJ1-1
CDR3: ASSLLSTEAS

V: TRBV12-3/TRBV12-4
J: TRBJ1-3
CDR3: ASSLGMRNTIY

V: TRBV12-3/TRBV12-4
J: TRBJ1-2
CDR3: ASSRWGRGNYGYT

V: TRBV20-1
J: TRBJ1-1
CDR3: SARDPRGDTEAF

V: TRBV2
J: TRBJ2-7
CDR3: ASSESNPYEQY

V: TRBV6-6
J: TRBJ1-6
CDR3: ASSYSSSPLH

V: TRBV6-5
J: TRBJ2-7
CDR3: ASSYGPADYEQY

V: TRBV2
J: TRBJ2-1
CDR3: ASSEPRRTIRIEGYNEQF

V: TRBV30
J: TRBJ1-5
CDR3: AWSRDPNQPQH

V: TRBV5-1
J: TRBJ2-1
CDR3: ASSPLRREGDEQF

V: TRBV3-1
J: TRBJ1-1
CDR3: ASGEGRVWPPGTEAF

V: TRBV29-1
J: TRBJ2-7
CDR3: SVEDTGVYEQY

V: TRBV28
J: TRBJ1-5
CDR3: ASSPQSGNGGQPQH

V: TRBV4-3
J: TRBJ2-1
CDR3: ASSIGLPNEQF

V: TRBV7-8
J: TRBJ2-4
CDR3: ASSLSQGNIQY

V: TRBV7-6
J: TRBJ1-2
CDR3: ASSEREDYGYT

V: TRBV19
J: TRBJ2-7
CDR3: ASSTGLAGWGEQY

V: TRBV6-1
J: TRBJ2-7
CDR3: ASSPGRTGGEQY